This T cell receptor (beta chain) was profiled in a study of early T cells in non-severe SARS-CoV-2 infection. The overall study: RNA in bulk from unsorted whole blood was sequenced, and chains were unpaired.

V was clipped by 1 base and J by 6 bases; unmatched bases: 10. Per germline, CDR1 LGHDT and CDR2 YNNKEL (reference sequence). The CDR3 covers 17 residues. Attached unique molecular identifiers marked individual cDNA molecules. TCRdb reprocessed the 5' RACE reads with MiXCR, giving one entry per CDR3 protein. The sample carries 70,000 to 95,000 distinct CDR3 sequences, roughly 13% recorded once. This clonotype was seen a few times. The chain is built from TRBV3-1 and TRBJ2-2; 8 nucleotides align to TRBD1. Sequencing was carried out using whole blood. This sequence originates from an adult who was a healthcare worker with PCR-confirmed SARS-CoV-2 infection or an uninfected control (not recorded which). The CDR3 here is CASSQAHARGRSGELFF. The CDR3 coding sequence is TGTGCCAGCAGCCAAGCCCACGCCAGGGGGCGGTCCGGGGAGCTGTTTTTT.